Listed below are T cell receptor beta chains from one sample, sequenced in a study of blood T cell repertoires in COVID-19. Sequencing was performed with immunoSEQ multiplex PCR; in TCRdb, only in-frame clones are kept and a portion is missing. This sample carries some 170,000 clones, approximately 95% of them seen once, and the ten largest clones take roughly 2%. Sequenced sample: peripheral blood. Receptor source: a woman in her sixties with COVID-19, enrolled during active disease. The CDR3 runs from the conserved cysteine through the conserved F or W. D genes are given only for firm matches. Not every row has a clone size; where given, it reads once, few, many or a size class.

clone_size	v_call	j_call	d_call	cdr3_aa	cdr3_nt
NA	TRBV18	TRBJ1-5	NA	CASSPLPTNQPQHF	TGTGCCAGCTCACCATTACCTACTAATCAGCCCCAGCATTTT
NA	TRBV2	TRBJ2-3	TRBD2	CASSEAPRVVRGGRIDTQYF	TGTGCCAGCAGTGAAGCCCCCCGCGTTGTGCGGGGGGGCAGGATAGATACGCAGTATTTT
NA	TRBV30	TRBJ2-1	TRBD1	CAWSATPGTARYNEQFF	TGTGCCTGGAGTGCCACTCCCGGGACAGCCCGCTACAATGAGCAGTTCTTC
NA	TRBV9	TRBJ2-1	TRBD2	CASSVGLAGLNEQFF	TGTGCCAGCAGCGTGGGACTAGCGGGGCTCAATGAGCAGTTCTTC
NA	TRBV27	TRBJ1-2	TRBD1	CASSETGSGYTF	TGTGCCAGCAGTGAGACAGGGAGTGGCTACACCTTC
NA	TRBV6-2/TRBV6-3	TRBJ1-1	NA	CASSYSGQKNTEAFF	TGTGCCAGCAGTTACTCTGGACAGAAGAACACTGAAGCTTTCTTT
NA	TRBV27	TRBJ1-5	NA	CASSSIDRRVEPQHF	TGTGCCAGCAGTTCTATCGACAGGCGGGTAGAGCCCCAGCATTTT
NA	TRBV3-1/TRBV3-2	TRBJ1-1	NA	CASSQAGEAFF	TGTGCCAGCAGCCAAGCCGGTGAAGCTTTCTTT
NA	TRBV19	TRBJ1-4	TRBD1	CASSVRGPLEKLFF	TGTGCCAGTAGTGTCAGGGGGCCTCTGGAAAAACTGTTTTTT
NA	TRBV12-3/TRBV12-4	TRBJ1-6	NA	CASSRYSPLHF	TGTGCCAGCAGCCGTTATTCACCCCTCCACTTT
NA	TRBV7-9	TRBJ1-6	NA	CASSLVQGGSPLHF	TGTGCCAGCAGCTTAGTTCAGGGTGGTTCACCCCTCCACTTT
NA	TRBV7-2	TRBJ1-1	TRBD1	CASSPGQGMVGTEAFF	TGTGCCAGCAGCCCGGGACAGGGAATGGTAGGAACTGAAGCTTTCTTT
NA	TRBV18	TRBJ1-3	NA	CASSRGTPDSGNTIYF	TGTGCCAGCTCGCGAGGGACTCCGGACTCTGGAAACACCATATATTTT
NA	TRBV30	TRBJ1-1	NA	CAWSVSVGGTEAFF	TGTGCCTGGAGTGTCTCAGTGGGGGGCACTGAAGCTTTCTTT
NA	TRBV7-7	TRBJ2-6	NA	CATTPGVGANVLTF	TGTGCCACCACGCCGGGGGTTGGGGCCAACGTCCTGACTTTC
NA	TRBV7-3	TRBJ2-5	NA	CASSPTREEETQYF	TGTGCCAGCAGCCCAACCAGGGAGGAAGAGACCCAGTACTTC
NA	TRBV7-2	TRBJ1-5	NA	CASSPYSNQPQHF	TGTGCCAGCAGCCCCTATAGCAATCAGCCCCAGCATTTT
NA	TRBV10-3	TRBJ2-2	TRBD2	CAISGIAGGSTGELFF	TGTGCCATCAGTGGTATAGCGGGGGGCAGTACCGGGGAGCTGTTTTTT
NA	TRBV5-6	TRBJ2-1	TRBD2	CASSSPGLAGAGNEQFF	TGTGCCAGCAGCTCGCCGGGACTAGCGGGGGCTGGAAATGAGCAGTTCTTC
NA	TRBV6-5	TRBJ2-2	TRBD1	CASSPGQGSTGELFF	TGTGCCAGCAGTCCGGGACAGGGGAGCACCGGGGAGCTGTTTTTT
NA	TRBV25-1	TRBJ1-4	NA	CASSALRGSNEKLFF	TGTGCCAGCAGTGCACTCAGGGGTTCAAATGAAAAACTGTTTTTT
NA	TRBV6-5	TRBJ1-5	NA	CASRADTGQPQHF	TGTGCCAGCAGGGCGGACACCGGTCAGCCCCAGCATTTT
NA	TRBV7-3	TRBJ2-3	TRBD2	CASSPRAGSGDTQYF	TGTGCCAGCAGCCCACGAGCGGGGAGCGGGGATACGCAGTATTTT
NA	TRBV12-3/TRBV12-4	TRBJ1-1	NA	CASSLKGDTEAFF	TGTGCCAGCAGTTTAAAAGGGGACACTGAAGCTTTCTTT
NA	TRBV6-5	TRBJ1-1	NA	CASRTGTEAFF	TGTGCCAGCAGAACGGGCACTGAAGCTTTCTTT
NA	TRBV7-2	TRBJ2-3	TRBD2	CASSSGLAGGWADTQYF	TGTGCCAGCAGCTCAGGACTAGCGGGGGGATGGGCAGATACGCAGTATTTT
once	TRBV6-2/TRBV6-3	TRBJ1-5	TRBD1	CASSESGTGGGQPQHF	TGTGCCAGCAGTGAGTCCGGGACAGGGGGCGGTCAGCCCCAGCATTTT
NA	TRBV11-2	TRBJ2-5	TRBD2	CASSLIISGGDQETQYF	TGTGCCAGCAGCTTAATTATTAGCGGGGGTGATCAAGAGACCCAGTACTTC
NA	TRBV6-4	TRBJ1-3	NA	CASSDRTVQDRFGGNTIYF	TGTGCCAGCAGTGATCGGACAGTCCAAGACCGGTTTGGTGGAAACACCATATATTTT
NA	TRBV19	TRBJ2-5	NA	CASSIDRGHIQETQYF	TGTGCCAGTAGTATAGATCGGGGACACATCCAAGAGACCCAGTACTTC
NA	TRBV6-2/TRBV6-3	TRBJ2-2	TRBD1	CASSYSPGGPSRMNTGELFF	TGTGCCAGCAGTTACTCCCCAGGGGGCCCTTCGCGGATGAACACCGGGGAGCTGTTTTTT
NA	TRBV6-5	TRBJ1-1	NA	CASSYDRKGTEAFF	TGTGCCAGCAGTTACGACAGGAAGGGCACTGAAGCTTTCTTT
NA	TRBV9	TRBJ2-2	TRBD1	CASSVLSGQGNTGELFF	TGTGCCAGCAGCGTCTTATCGGGACAGGGTAACACCGGGGAGCTGTTTTTT
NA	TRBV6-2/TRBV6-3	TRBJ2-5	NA	CASSHSRTSQETQYF	TGTGCCAGCAGCCACTCTAGGACAAGCCAAGAGACCCAGTACTTC
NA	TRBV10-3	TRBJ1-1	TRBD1	CAITRDRGNTEAFF	TGTGCCATCACTAGGGACAGGGGAAACACTGAAGCTTTCTTT
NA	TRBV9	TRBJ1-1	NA	CASSALRGGGTEAFF	TGTGCCAGCAGCGCACTACGGGGGGGCGGCACTGAAGCTTTCTTT
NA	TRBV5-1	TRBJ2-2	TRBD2	CASSSGGANTGELFF	TGCGCCAGCAGCTCCGGGGGGGCGAACACCGGGGAGCTGTTTTTT
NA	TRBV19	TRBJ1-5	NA	CASSILAGGGEPQHF	TGTGCCAGTAGTATATTGGCCGGGGGAGGAGAGCCCCAGCATTTT
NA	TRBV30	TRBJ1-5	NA	CAWSEDRSNQPQHF	TGTGCCTGGAGCGAGGACAGAAGCAATCAGCCCCAGCATTTT
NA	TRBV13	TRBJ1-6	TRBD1	CASRGTGRESPLHF	TGTGCCAGCAGGGGGACAGGGAGGGAGTCACCCCTCCACTTT
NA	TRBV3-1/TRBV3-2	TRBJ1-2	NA	CASSYLAGYTF	TGTGCCAGCAGCTATTTGGCTGGCTACACCTTC
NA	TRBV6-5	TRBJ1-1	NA	CASSYGGDKAFF	TGTGCCAGCAGTTACGGGGGGGATAAGGCTTTCTTT
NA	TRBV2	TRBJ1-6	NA	CASSKPGVSPLHF	TGTGCCAGCAGCAAGCCAGGGGTTTCACCCCTCCACTTT
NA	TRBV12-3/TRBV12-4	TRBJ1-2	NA	CASSTDRMYGYTF	TGTGCCAGCAGTACAGACAGGATGTATGGCTACACCTTC
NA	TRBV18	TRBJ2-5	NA	CASSPPTAPAGETQYF	TGTGCCAGCTCACCACCTACGGCCCCCGCCGGGGAGACCCAGTACTTC
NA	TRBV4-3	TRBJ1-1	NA	CASSQVSGTEAFF	TGCGCCAGCAGCCAAGTTTCGGGCACTGAAGCTTTCTTT
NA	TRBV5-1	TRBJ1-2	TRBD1	CASSSGGQLNSGYTF	TGCGCCAGCAGCTCTGGGGGACAGTTAAACTCTGGCTACACCTTC
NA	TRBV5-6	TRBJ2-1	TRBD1	CASSLRGSTGGYLGQFF	TGTGCCAGCAGCTTGAGAGGCTCGACAGGGGGTTATTTGGGGCAGTTCTTC